The 27 T cell receptor beta chains presented below share a single source sample, sequenced in a study of shared clonotypes between healthy human individuals. Repertoires were generated with immunoSEQ multiplex PCR, while TCRdb's copy carries only in-frame clones and drops some. The sample holds 75,000 to 100,000 clones, over 40% seen once. The sequenced sample was PBMCs. The source is a middle-aged woman in good health. Some clones in this sample may be carry-over from other donors' samples.

In its sample, this clone was seen a few times. This sequence joins TRBV9 and TRBJ1-2, with D perhaps TRBD1 (6 bases). The length of the CDR3 is 15 residues. Deletions cut 4 bases from V and 8 bases from J, with 21 bases between. Germline V CDR1 and CDR2: SGDLS, YYNGEE. The DNA of the CDR3 is TGTGCCAGCAGCCCCCCCGGCCGGGGGGCAGAAGGCTACACCTTC. Amino acids: CASSPPGRGAEGYTF.

The rearrangement uses TRBV28 and TRBJ1-5; possibly TRBD1 for D (5 bases). In germline, CDR1 is MDHEN, CDR2 SYDVKM. The CDR3 sequence is 16 residues long. Trimming removed 6 bases from V and 7 bases from J, with 22 bases in between. The CDR3 protein is CASSLGGGAGDQPQHF. The CDR3 DNA is TGTGCCAGCAGCCTCGGCGGCGGGGCCGGGGACCAGCCCCAGCATTTT.

Ten or more counts support this clone. The genes are TRBV28 and TRBJ1-1, with D uncertain. The V end was cut by 8 bases, the J end by 1 base, with 8 bases between. The germline gives CDR1 MDHEN, CDR2 SYDVKM. The CDR3 covers 12 residues. CDR3 nucleotide sequence: TGTGCCAGCGCGGAGAGGAACACTGAAGCTTTCTTT. Its translation: CASAERNTEAFF.

This clone was seen at least ten times. The chain carries TRBV28 and TRBJ2-7, with D perhaps TRBD1 (5 bases). The CDR3 length is 12 residues. Germline loops: CDR1 MDHEN, CDR2 SYDVKM. V shed 2 bases and J shed 5 bases, with 7 bases lying between them. The CDR3 nucleotides are TGTGCCAGCAGTTTAGCAGGGCACGAGCAGTACTTC. This codes for CASSLAGHEQYF.

As for this clone: Other DNA sequences in the sample encode the same CDR3. The chain combines TRBV28 with TRBJ2-1; perhaps TRBD2 as D (7 bases). The V end was cut by 2 bases, the J end by 4 bases, with 12 bases between. The CDR3 runs to 15 residues. Germline-derived CDR1 and CDR2 are MDHEN and SYDVKM. The chain's CDR3 is CASSLRRGGYNEQFF. The CDR3 DNA reads as TGTGCCAGCAGTTTACGTAGGGGGGGATACAATGAGCAGTTCTTC. The whole variable domain, remainder taken from reference TRBV28 and TRBJ2-1, is DVKVTQSSRYLVKRTGEKVFLECVQDMDHENMFWYRQDPGLGLRLIYFSYDVKMKEKGDIPEGYSVSREKKERFSLILESASTNQTSMYLCASSLRRGGYNEQFFGPGTRLTVL.

This clone was detected once. The chain uses TRBV5-4 and TRBJ2-1; D gene unclear. V was trimmed by 0 bases and J by 5 bases, leaving 6 bases between them. Germline V gives CDR1 SGHNT, CDR2 YYREEE (reference sequence). The CDR3 is made up of 13 amino acids. CDR3 nucleotide sequence: TGTGCCAGCAGCTTGGACAGAAACAATGAGCAGTTCTTC. Residues: CASSLDRNNEQFF.

The V gene is TRBV4-3, the J gene TRBJ1-6; TRBD1 might be the D (6 bases). The germline V and J ends were trimmed by 0 bases and 0 bases, with 12 bases remaining between them. The CDR3 consists of 18 residues. CDR1 is LGHNA, CDR2 YSLEER, per germline. CDR3 loop: CASSQDPRGSSYNSPLHF. For the CDR3, the DNA is TGCGCCAGCAGCCAAGATCCCAGGGGAAGCTCCTATAATTCACCCCTCCACTTT.

This clone was recorded at least ten times. Other DNA sequences in this sample translate to the same CDR3. V gene TRBV7-6 combines with J gene TRBJ2-1, with D possibly TRBD1 on 6 matching bases. The V gene's germline CDR1 is SGHVS and CDR2 FNYEAQ. CDR3 length: 14 amino acids. V dropped 1 base and J dropped 6 bases, with 10 bases sitting between them. The CDR3 reads CASSLEDSTNEQFF. The DNA for the CDR3 is TGTGCCAGCAGCTTAGAGGACAGCACCAATGAGCAGTTCTTC.

The genes are TRBV28 and TRBJ1-2, with D possibly matching TRBD1 (6 bases). Trimming took off 7 bases at V and 9 bases at J, with 15 bases between the two ends. This CDR3 has 12 residues. Germline-derived CDR1 and CDR2 are MDHEN and SYDVKM. Here the CDR3 reads CASTLRDNRYTF. In DNA form, the CDR3 reads TGTGCCAGCACCCTCCGGGACAATCGCTACACCTTC.

The chain couples TRBV9 to TRBJ1-6, with 7 bases that match TRBD1. V was clipped by 5 bases and J by 7 bases; unmatched bases: 9. Germline CDR1 is SGDLS and CDR2 is YYNGEE. The CDR3 length is 15 residues. The CDR3 nucleotides read TGTGCCAGCAGTTATACAGGGGACAGCAATTCACCCCTCCACTTT. Protein sequence: CASSYTGDSNSPLHF. The variable domain in full, completed from reference TRBV9 and TRBJ1-6, reads DSGVTQTPKHLITATGQRVTLRCSPRSGDLSVYWYQQSLDQGLQFLIQYYNGEERAKGNILERFSAQQFPDLHSELNLSSLELGDSALYFCASSYTGDSNSPLHFGNGTRLTVT.

The V and J genes are TRBV28 and TRBJ2-1, with 10 bases fitting TRBD1. The CDR3 is 15 amino acids. Germline V lookup: CDR1 MDHEN, CDR2 SYDVKM. Losses at the gene ends were 5 bases for V and 7 bases for J; bases not matched to a gene: 8. The CDR3 region is CASSADRGLRNEQFF. In DNA, the CDR3 is TGTGCCAGCAGTGCCGACAGGGGGCTTAGGAATGAGCAGTTCTTC.

With regard to this clone: One junction end does not reproduce the germline sequence, and a read error may be involved. J is TRBJ2-7 and V is TRBV5-6; perhaps TRBD1 as D (6 bases). Per germline, CDR1 SGHDT and CDR2 YYEEEE. The CDR3 length is 12 residues. The CDR3 spells CASSFVFGQPIF. The CDR3 region has the DNA TGTGCCAGCAGCTTTGTTTTCGGACAGCCTATATTC.

V is TRBV29-1 and J is TRBJ2-1; the D gene is possibly TRBD1 (6 bases). CDR1 and CDR2 (germline): SQVTM, ANQGSEA. V lost 4 bases to trimming and J lost 5 bases, with 9 bases between them. The CDR3 is 12 amino acids. CDR3 amino acids: CSVARQDNEQFF. CDR3 sequence (DNA): TGCAGCGTTGCCCGACAGGACAATGAGCAGTTCTTC.

This clone was seen a handful of times. This CDR3 is CASSFLGQKYNEQFF. The CDR3 bases are TGTGCCAGCAGTTTTCTAGGACAGAAGTACAATGAGCAGTTCTTC. This chain joins TRBV28 and TRBJ2-1; D perhaps matches TRBD1 (6 bases). Trimming took 3 bases from V and 4 from J, leaving 13 bases between them. Germline V gene data show CDR1 as MDHEN and CDR2 as SYDVKM. CDR3 length: 15 residues.

This clone was detected a few times. This chain uses TRBV14 with TRBJ2-5; no clear D. Trimming cost V 1 base and J 1 base, with 10 bases left between them. The CDR3 is 15 residues long. Germline CDR1 reads SGHDN; CDR2 reads FVKESK. The CDR3 bases are TGTGCCAGCAGCCAAGGGTGGACGGTCCAAGAGACCCAGTACTTC. It encodes CASSQGWTVQETQYF.

The CDR3 DNA reads as TGCAGCGGAGGGGCGGGACAGGGGGGCATTGGGTTCTTC. Translating gives CSGGAGQGGIGFF. V is TRBV29-1 and J is TRBJ2-1; 11 bases fit TRBD1. J gave up 15 bases and V 7 bases, and 14 bases lay outside the gene matches. The CDR3 has 13 residues. Germline V CDR1 and CDR2: SQVTM, ANQGSEA.

V is TRBV28 and J is TRBJ2-7; no reliable D call. Trimming cost V 4 bases and J 7 bases, with 17 bases left between them. This CDR3 is 14 amino acids long. The germline V gene has CDR1 MDHEN and CDR2 SYDVKM. For the CDR3, the DNA is TGTGCCAGCAGTTCCGACCGACTTTTGGGGGAGCAGTACTTC. Its translation is CASSSDRLLGEQYF. The whole variable domain, filled in from reference TRBV28 and TRBJ2-7, reads DVKVTQSSRYLVKRTGEKVFLECVQDMDHENMFWYRQDPGLGLRLIYFSYDVKMKEKGDIPEGYSVSREKKERFSLILESASTNQTSMYLCASSSDRLLGEQYFGPGTRLTVT.

The V gene is TRBV18, the J gene TRBJ2-7, with 9 bases identical to TRBD1. Trimming cost V 6 bases and J 5 bases; bases outside gene matches: 5. The CDR3 is made up of 13 amino acids. The germline V gene has CDR1 KGHSH and CDR2 LQKENI. The CDR3 region has the DNA TGTGCCAGCTCCCAGGACAGGGGCGACGAGCAGTACTTC. Its protein product is CASSQDRGDEQYF. Variable domain in full (rest from reference TRBV18 and TRBJ2-7): NAGVMQNPRHLVRRRGQEARLRCSPMKGHSHVYWYRQLPEEGLKFMVYLQKENIIDESGMPKERFSAEFPKEGPSILRIQQVVRGDSAAYFCASSQDRGDEQYFGPGTRLTVT.

The chain couples TRBV19 to TRBJ1-2; no firm D call. The CDR3 is made up of 13 amino acids. Germline-derived CDR1 and CDR2 are LNHDA and SQIVND (reference sequence). V lost 2 bases and J lost 8, with 12 bases in between. CDR3 protein: CASSISRRGGYTF. The CDR3 DNA reads TGTGCCAGTAGTATAAGCCGGCGTGGAGGCTACACCTTC.

Comments on this clone: A read error may explain this, as a much larger clone is one base away. The rearrangement joins TRBV11-1 to TRBJ2-5; no firm D call. The V gene's germline CDR1 is SGHAT and CDR2 FQDESV (reference sequence). This CDR3 is built from 14 residues. Trimming stripped 1 base from V and 3 bases from J, with 9 bases between. This chain's CDR3 is CASSLGGGEETQYF. DNA of the CDR3: TGTGCCAGCAGCTTAGGAGGCGGTGAAGAGACCCAGTACTTC.

A note on this clone: A far larger clone is a single base away, which makes a read error likely. Because it lacks the conserved phenylalanine or tryptophan at the end, this CDR3 is likely a read error. No DNA is shown, since the ends of the CDR3 on it are uncertain; the CDR3 is the one TCRdb lists. The chain links TRBV1 to TRBJ1-1; whether TRBD1, the table's D call, matches the DNA was not checked. TRBV1 is shown as a pseudogene. The CDR3 length equals 15 residues, ends included. Here the CDR3 reads CTSSQEDRENTEAFL.

This clone showed up many times. The CDR3 bases are TGTGCCAGCTCACTCAGGACAGGACGCACAGATACGCAGTATTTT. It yields the protein CASSLRTGRTDTQYF. The genes are TRBV18 and TRBJ2-3; 7 bases align to TRBD1. This CDR3 has 15 residues. Unmatched junction bases numbered 5, after V lost 4 bases and J lost 1 base. From germline, CDR1 is KGHSH and CDR2 LQKENI. The full variable domain, its missing parts supplied by reference TRBV18 and TRBJ2-3, is NAGVMQNPRHLVRRRGQEARLRCSPMKGHSHVYWYRQLPEEGLKFMVYLQKENIIDESGMPKERFSAEFPKEGPSILRIQQVVRGDSAAYFCASSLRTGRTDTQYFGPGTRLTVL.

This clone was seen a handful of times. The chain carries TRBV29-1 and TRBJ1-4; 7 positions agree with TRBD1. Germline V lookup: CDR1 SQVTM, CDR2 ANQGSEA. With 5 bases clipped from V and 8 bases from J, the junction kept 8 bases outside the gene matches. CDR3 length: 13 amino acids. In DNA form, the CDR3 reads TGCAGCGTTAAGGGACAGATTGACGAAAAACTGTTTTTT. This translates into CSVKGQIDEKLFF.

The sample holds one count of this clone. The chain has TRBV10-2 and TRBJ2-5; D is perhaps TRBD2 (5 bases). Judging by the DNA end, TRBJ2-7 fits better; the J call may be wrong. CDR1 and CDR2 (germline): WSHSY, SAAADI. The CDR3 is 12 amino acids. DNA of the CDR3: TGCGCCAGCAGTGAATACCTAGCCGAGCAGTACTTC. Its translation is CASSEYLAEQYF.

The chain recombines TRBV2 with TRBJ2-2; no firm D call. The germline gives CDR1 SNHLY, CDR2 FYNNEI. With 10 bases removed from V and 0 bases from J, the gap between germline ends came to 6 bases. This CDR3 region has 12 residues. In DNA form, the CDR3 reads TGTGCCAAACAACCGAACACCGGGGAGCTGTTTTTT. This sequence encodes CAKQPNTGELFF.

V is TRBV11-2 and J is TRBJ2-6; 8 bases map to TRBD2. Germline trimming cut 3 bases from V and 1 base from J; bases unmatched to any gene: 2. CDR3 length: 16 residues. Per the germline V gene, CDR1 is SGHAT and CDR2 is FQNNGV. As DNA, the CDR3 is TGTGCCAGCAGCTTCGGGGGGGCTTCTGGGGCCAACGTCCTGACTTTC. The encoded protein is CASSFGGASGANVLTF.

This clone was counted many times. The gene calls are TRBV30 and TRBJ1-1; D unresolved. Germline-derived CDR1 and CDR2 are GTSNPN and SVGIG (reference sequence). CDR3 size: 18 residues. V lost 3 bases to trimming and J lost 2 bases, with 25 bases between them. CDR3 coding DNA: TGTGCCTGGAGGCTGTATAGAGGTATCCCACCAACTAACACTGAAGCTTTCTTT. This sequence encodes CAWRLYRGIPPTNTEAFF.